The clone carrying this T cell receptor beta chain has more than one count but fewer than ten. The record originates from a study of blood T cell repertoires in COVID-19. Study overall: Collection of acute and convalescent COVID-19 samples took place in the United States, Italy and Spain. From T cells, B-cell-depleted T cells, or PBMCs came the material, which was cDNA or gDNA.

The CDR3 has 18 amino acids. After removal of 1 base from V and 4 bases from J, the junction contained 10 bases not matched to a gene. Per germline, CDR1 LGHDT and CDR2 YNNKEL (reference sequence). Grouping used clinical history reported by participants in a survey and questionnaire. Exposed participants came across a COVID-19 case within 2 weeks before study entry. Data came from immunoSEQ multiplex PCR; TCRdb stores just in-frame clones and leaves some out. The data contain fewer than 200,000 clones, 84% of them singletons. This receptor was identified in a young woman who had been exposed to COVID-19. The V and J genes are TRBV3-1 (or the pseudogene TRBV3-2) and TRBJ2-3, with 11 nucleotides matching TRBD2. The source material was PBMCs or T cells enriched from blood (not recorded which). CDR3 amino acids: CASSQGRPSGGWADTQYF. The CDR3, as DNA: TGTGCCAGCAGCCAAGGTCGGCCTAGCGGGGGGTGGGCAGATACGCAGTATTTT.